Listed here are 12 T cell receptor beta chains from one sample, sequenced in a study of blood T cells in healthy people across ages (dated by TCRdb to between 2015 and 2016). The library relied on 5' RACE. Sequencing was carried out with an Illumina HiSeq 2500. A second about 7 to 11 cycle PCR used a sample-barcoded 5' primer and a J-beta primer mix. TCRdb reworked the public reads: Q25 trimming with fastp, MiXCR clone assembly, productive beta chains retained. Identical CDR3 proteins give one entry, which carries the most common genes and DNA. The sample table records about a million distinct CDR3 sequences; less than 45% of these occur just once. The ten top clones hold over 10% of the sample. Sequencing was performed on blood. The receptors were sampled from a man between 18 and 29 years old in good health.

The chain links TRBV7-9 to TRBJ1-1; D is perhaps TRBD1 (5 bases). With 4 bases removed from V and 6 bases from J, the gap between germline ends came to 9 bases. The CDR3 contains 12 residues. Germline values: CDR1 SEHNR, CDR2 FQNEAQ (reference sequence). The CDR3: CASSSSRAEAFF. CDR3 sequence (DNA): TGTGCCAGCAGCTCATCCAGGGCTGAAGCTTTCTTT.

The chain joins TRBV5-6 to TRBJ2-1; tentative D call: TRBD2 (6 bases). The end of the DNA aligns better with TRBJ2-7, so the J call may be wrong. The CDR3 spans 16 residues. Per the germline V gene, CDR1 is SGHDT and CDR2 is YYEEEE. The DNA for the CDR3 is TGTGCCAGCAGCTCTCCCGGGACTCGGTCCTACAATGAGCAGTACTTC. This gives the protein CASSSPGTRSYNEQYF.

This clonotype was seen ten or more times. V and J are TRBV5-1 and TRBJ2-3; D is ambiguous. The CDR3 consists of 14 residues. Germline V gives CDR1 SGHRS, CDR2 YFSETQ. Between the trimmed V and J ends, which lost 0 bases and 2 bases, there was a span of 7 bases. The CDR3 DNA reads TGCGCCAGCAGCTTGGGGGCAGACACAGATACGCAGTATTTT. Amino acid sequence: CASSLGADTDTQYF.

This clonotype was found a few times. The rearrangement joins TRBV7-6 to TRBJ2-3, with 7 bases lining up with TRBD1. CDR3 length: 17 amino acids. Germline V CDR1 and CDR2: SGHVS, FNYEAQ. The V segment lost 2 bases and the J segment 0 bases; nucleotides outside the gene matches: 8. As DNA, the CDR3 is TGTGCCAGCAGCTTAAGGGGGCGGGTACGAAGCACAGATACGCAGTATTTT. Protein sequence: CASSLRGRVRSTDTQYF.

CDR3 sequence reads: CASSEQGREQFF. In DNA form, the CDR3 reads TGTGCCAGCAGCGAACAAGGAAGGGAGCAGTTCTTC. The chain combines TRBV11-2 with TRBJ2-1; D is unclear. Looked up from germline, CDR1 is SGHAT and CDR2 is FQNNGV. Trimming took 5 bases from V and 10 from J, leaving 12 bases between them. The CDR3 runs to 12 residues.

The chain joins TRBV12-3 or TRBV12-4 to TRBJ1-4, with a possible D match to TRBD1 (6 bases). The CDR3 is 16 amino acids. V was shortened by 7 bases and J by 1 base, with 16 bases between the two germline ends. Here the CDR3 DNA reads TGTGCCAGCACCTTAGCGGACAGCCAAACTAATGAAAAACTGTTTTTT. Its protein is CASTLADSQTNEKLFF.

This clonotype was observed a single time. This rearrangement joins TRBV12-3 or TRBV12-4 to TRBJ1-3; D is perhaps TRBD1 (5 bases). The V gene lost 6 bases and the J gene lost 0 bases, with 9 bases spanning the gap. The CDR3 runs 14 residues. As DNA, the CDR3 is TGTGCCAGCAGGGGAGGGGACTCTGGAAACACCATATATTTT. Amino acids: CASRGGDSGNTIYF.

The V and J genes are TRBV19 and TRBJ1-5; TRBD1 might be the D (5 bases). Trimming stripped 5 bases from V and 7 bases from J, with 12 bases between. The CDR3 sequence is 13 residues long. Germline-derived CDR1 and CDR2 are LNHDA and SQIVND (reference sequence). The CDR3 is CASSSADRQPQHF. In DNA, the CDR3 is TGTGCCAGTAGTTCAGCCGACAGACAGCCCCAGCATTTT.

The rearrangement joins TRBV20-1 to TRBJ2-7, with D perhaps matching TRBD1 (5 bases). The CDR3 runs 14 residues. V was trimmed by 0 bases and J by 0 bases, leaving 9 bases between them. Germline CDR1 reads DFQATT; CDR2 reads SNEGSKA (reference sequence). DNA for the CDR3: TGCAGTGCTAGAGAGCAACAGGACTCCTACGAGCAGTACTTC. It translates to CSAREQQDSYEQYF.

This sequence joins TRBV28 and TRBJ1-2; tentative D call: TRBD1 (5 bases). CDR1 and CDR2 from the germline V gene are MDHEN and SYDVKM. The length of the CDR3 is 15 residues. Trimming removed 6 bases at V and 5 bases at J, with 19 bases between. The CDR3 spells CASRASGGRRYGYTF. The CDR3, as DNA: TGTGCCAGCAGAGCTTCGGGGGGGAGGAGGTATGGCTACACCTTC.

This sequence joins TRBV7-2 and TRBJ1-5; tentatively, D is TRBD1 (5 bases). Trimming cost V 0 bases and J 7 bases, with 13 bases left between them. The germline V gene encodes CDR1 SGHTA and CDR2 FQGNSA. The CDR3 runs to 15 residues. CDR3 in amino acids: CASSLAGRAGQPQHF. CDR3 DNA sequence: TGTGCCAGCAGCTTAGCGGGCAGGGCTGGGCAGCCCCAGCATTTT.

This chain links TRBV9 with TRBJ2-1; the D gene is possibly TRBD2 (7 bases). CDR3 length: 14 amino acids. The V and J ends lost 4 bases and 5 bases respectively, with 13 bases between them. Germline-derived CDR1 and CDR2 are SGDLS and YYNGEE. CDR3 nucleotide sequence: TGTGCCAGCAGCAGGGGGGGTTCGCACAATGAGCAGTTCTTC. Its translation: CASSRGGSHNEQFF.